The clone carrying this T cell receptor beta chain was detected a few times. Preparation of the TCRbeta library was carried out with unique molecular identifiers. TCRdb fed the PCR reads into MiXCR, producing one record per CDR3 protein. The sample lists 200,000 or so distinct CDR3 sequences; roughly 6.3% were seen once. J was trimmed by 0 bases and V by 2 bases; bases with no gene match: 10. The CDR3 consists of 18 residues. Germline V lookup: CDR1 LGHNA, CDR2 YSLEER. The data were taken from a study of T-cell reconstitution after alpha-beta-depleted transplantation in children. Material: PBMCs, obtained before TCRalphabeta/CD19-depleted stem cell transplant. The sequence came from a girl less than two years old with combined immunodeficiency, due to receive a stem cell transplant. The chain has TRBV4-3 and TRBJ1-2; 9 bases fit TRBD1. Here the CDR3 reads CASSQIRGQGPTNYGYTF. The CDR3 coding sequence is TGCGCCAGCAGCCAAATCAGGGGACAGGGCCCCACTAACTATGGCTACACCTTC.